The T cell receptor (beta chain) described here comes from a study of blood T cell repertoires in COVID-19. Authors' processing steps: Estimation of nucleated cell counts relied on the amplification of reference gene primers. Using immunoSEQ multiplex PCR, the repertoire was profiled, and TCRdb retains in-frame clones only, with some absent. The D gene and trimming were derived from the DNA, and the V and J assignments and clone size from that table. The sample comprises around 230,000 clones, roughly 80% of which are singletons, and roughly a tenth rests with the top ten. The CDR3 loop spans 13 amino acids. Germline V gene sequence: CDR1 SGHRS, CDR2 YFSETQ. The V gene lost 3 bases and the J gene lost 6 bases, with 12 bases spanning the gap.

This sequence originates from a woman aged 80 or over with acute or convalescent COVID-19. The V gene is TRBV5-1, the J gene TRBJ1-1; D remains ambiguous. Sequences were obtained from peripheral blood. CDR3 nucleotide sequence: TGCGCCAGCAGCTGGGAGGGAACGCCTGAAGCTTTCTTT. Translated: CASSWEGTPEAFF.